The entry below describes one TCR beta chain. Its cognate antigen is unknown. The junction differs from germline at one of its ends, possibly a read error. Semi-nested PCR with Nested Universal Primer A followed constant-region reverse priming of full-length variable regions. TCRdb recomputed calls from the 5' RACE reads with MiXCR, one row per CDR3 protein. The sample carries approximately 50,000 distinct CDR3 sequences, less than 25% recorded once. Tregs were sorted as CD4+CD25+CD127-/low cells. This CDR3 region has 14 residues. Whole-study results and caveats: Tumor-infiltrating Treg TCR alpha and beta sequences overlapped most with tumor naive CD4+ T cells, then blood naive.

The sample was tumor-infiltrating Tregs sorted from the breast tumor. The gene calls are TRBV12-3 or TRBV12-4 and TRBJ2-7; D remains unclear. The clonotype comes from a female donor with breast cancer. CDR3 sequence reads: CASSFSGSSYEQYF. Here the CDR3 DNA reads TGTGCTAGCAGTTTCTCAGGAAGCTCCTACGAGCAGTACTTC.